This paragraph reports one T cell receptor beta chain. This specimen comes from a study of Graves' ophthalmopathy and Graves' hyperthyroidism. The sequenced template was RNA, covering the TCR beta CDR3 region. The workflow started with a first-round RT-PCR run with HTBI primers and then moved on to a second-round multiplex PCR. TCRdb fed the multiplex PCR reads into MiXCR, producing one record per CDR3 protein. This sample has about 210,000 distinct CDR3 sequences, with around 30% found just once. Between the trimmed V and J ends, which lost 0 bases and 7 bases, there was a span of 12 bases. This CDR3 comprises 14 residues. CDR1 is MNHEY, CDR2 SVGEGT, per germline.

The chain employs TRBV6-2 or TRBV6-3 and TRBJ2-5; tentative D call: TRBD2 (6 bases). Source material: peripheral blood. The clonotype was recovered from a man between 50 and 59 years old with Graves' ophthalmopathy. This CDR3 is CASSYSGRPRTQYF. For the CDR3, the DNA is TGTGCCAGCAGTTACTCGGGGAGGCCGCGGACCCAGTACTTC.